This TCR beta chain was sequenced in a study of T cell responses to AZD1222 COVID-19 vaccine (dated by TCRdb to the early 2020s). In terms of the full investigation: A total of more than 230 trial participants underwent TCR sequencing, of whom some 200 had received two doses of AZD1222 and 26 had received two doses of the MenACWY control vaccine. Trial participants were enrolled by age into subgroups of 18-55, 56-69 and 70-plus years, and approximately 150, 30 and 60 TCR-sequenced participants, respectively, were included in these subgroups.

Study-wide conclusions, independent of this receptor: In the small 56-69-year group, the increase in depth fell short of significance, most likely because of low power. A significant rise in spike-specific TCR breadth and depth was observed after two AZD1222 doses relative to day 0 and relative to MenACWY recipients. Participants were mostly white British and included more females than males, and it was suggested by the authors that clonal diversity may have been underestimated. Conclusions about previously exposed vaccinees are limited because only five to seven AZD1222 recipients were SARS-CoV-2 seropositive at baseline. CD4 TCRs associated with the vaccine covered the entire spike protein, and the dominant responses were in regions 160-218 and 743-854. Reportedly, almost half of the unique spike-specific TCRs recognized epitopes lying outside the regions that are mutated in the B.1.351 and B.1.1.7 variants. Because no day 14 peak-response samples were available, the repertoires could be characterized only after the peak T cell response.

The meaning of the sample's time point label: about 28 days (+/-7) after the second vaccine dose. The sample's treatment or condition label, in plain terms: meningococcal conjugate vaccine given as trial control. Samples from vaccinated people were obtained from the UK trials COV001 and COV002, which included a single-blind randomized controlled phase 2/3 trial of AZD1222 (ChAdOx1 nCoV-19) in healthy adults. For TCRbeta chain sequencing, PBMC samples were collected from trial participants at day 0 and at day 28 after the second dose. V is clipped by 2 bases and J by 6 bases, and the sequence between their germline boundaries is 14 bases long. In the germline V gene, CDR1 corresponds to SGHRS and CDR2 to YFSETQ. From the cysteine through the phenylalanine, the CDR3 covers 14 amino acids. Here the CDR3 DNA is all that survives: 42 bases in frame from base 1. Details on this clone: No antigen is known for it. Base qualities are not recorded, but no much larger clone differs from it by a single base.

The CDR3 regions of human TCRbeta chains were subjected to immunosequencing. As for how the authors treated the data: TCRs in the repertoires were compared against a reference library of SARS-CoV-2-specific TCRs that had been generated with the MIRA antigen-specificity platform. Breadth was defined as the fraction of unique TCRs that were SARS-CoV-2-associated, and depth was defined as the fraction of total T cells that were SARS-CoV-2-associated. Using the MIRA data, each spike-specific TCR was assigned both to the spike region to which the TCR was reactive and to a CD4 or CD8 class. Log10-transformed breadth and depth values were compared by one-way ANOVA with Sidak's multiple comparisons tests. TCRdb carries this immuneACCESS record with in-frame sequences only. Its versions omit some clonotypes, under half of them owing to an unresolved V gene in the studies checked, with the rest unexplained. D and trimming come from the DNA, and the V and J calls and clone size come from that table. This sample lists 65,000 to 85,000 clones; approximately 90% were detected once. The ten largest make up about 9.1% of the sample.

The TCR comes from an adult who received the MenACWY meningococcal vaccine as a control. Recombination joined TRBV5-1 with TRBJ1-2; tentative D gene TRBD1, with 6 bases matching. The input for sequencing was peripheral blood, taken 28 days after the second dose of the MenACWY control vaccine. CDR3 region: CASSFRTVIDGYTF. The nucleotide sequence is TGCGCCAGCAGCTTCCGGACAGTCATAGATGGCTACACCTTC.